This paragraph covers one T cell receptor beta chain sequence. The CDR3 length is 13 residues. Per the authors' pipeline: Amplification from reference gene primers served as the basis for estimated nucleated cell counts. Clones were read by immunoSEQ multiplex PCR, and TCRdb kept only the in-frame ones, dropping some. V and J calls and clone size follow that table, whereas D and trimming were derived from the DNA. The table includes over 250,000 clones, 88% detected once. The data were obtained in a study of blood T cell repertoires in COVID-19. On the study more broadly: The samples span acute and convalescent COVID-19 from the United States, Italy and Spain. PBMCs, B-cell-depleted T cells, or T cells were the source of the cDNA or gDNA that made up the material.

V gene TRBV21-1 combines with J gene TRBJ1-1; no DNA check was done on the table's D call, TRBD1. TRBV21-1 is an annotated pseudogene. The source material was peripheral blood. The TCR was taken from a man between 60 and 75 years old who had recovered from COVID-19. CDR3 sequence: CATSRDREPEAFF. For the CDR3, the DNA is TGTGCCACGTCCCGGGACAGAGAGCCTGAAGCTTTCTTT.